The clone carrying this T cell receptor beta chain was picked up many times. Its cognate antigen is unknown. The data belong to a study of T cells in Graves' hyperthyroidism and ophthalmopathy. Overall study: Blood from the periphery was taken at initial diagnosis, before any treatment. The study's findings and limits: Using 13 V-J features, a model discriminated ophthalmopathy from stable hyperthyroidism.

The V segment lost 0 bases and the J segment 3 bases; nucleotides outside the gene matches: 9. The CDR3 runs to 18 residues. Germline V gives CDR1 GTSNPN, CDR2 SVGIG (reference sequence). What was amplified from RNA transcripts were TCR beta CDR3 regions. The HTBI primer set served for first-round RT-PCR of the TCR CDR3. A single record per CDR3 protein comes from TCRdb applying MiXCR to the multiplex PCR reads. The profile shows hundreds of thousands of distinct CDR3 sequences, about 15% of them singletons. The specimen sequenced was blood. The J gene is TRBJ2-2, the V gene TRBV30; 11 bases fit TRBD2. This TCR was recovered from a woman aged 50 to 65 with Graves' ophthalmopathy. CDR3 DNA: TGTGCCTGGAGTGTACATGTGACTAGCGGGAAGGACACCGGGGAGCTGTTTTTT. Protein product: CAWSVHVTSGKDTGELFF.